These 23 T cell receptor beta chains were all obtained from the same sample, sequenced in a study of shared clonotypes between healthy human individuals. Naive CD8 cells, CD45RO-negative and positively selected for CCR7, excluded terminally differentiated effector memory CD45RA+ cells. The data were produced by immunoSEQ multiplex PCR, yet TCRdb's version contains in-frame clones alone and is incomplete. The repertoire includes some 2,100,000 clones, more than 85% of them detected once, and under 2% sits in the top ten. Sequencing was performed on naive CD8+ T cells from PBMCs. All receptors come from a man aged 18 to 30 in good health. Some clones in this sample may be carry-over from other donors' samples.

The CDR3, as DNA: TGTGCCAGCAGTTTAGCGGGAGGGAGCTCCTACAATGAGCAGTTCTTC. Protein sequence: CASSLAGGSSYNEQFF. The genes are TRBV27 and TRBJ2-1, with 9 bases matching TRBD2. Germline V gene lookup returns CDR1 MNHEY and CDR2 SMNVEV (reference sequence). Trimming took 2 bases from V and 0 from J; bases not matched to a gene: 2. The length of the CDR3 is 16 residues.

J is TRBJ2-1 and V is TRBV28; D unresolved. Germline CDR1 and CDR2: MDHEN and SYDVKM. CDR3 length: 12 residues. V lost 8 bases, J lost 5 bases, and 10 bases lay in between. CDR3 sequence: CASGRSNNEQFF. The DNA of the CDR3 is TGTGCCAGCGGACGCTCAAACAATGAGCAGTTCTTC.

CDR3 sequence reads: CASSLTGVDDYGYTF. The CDR3 nucleotides read TGTGCCAGCAGCTTGACTGGGGTGGACGACTATGGCTACACCTTC. The J gene is TRBJ1-2, the V gene TRBV5-5; unclear D gene. V was clipped by 1 base and J by 3 bases, with 13 bases between them. The CDR3 spans 15 residues. Germline CDR1 and CDR2: SGHKS and YYEKEE (reference sequence). The full variable domain, in which reference TRBV5-5 and TRBJ1-2 provide the parts outside the CDR3, is DAGVTQSPTHLIKTRGQQVTLRCSPISGHKSVSWYQQVLGQGPQFIFQYYEKEERGRGNFPDRFSARQFPNYSSELNVNALLLGDSALYLCASSLTGVDDYGYTFGSGTRLTVV.

The rearrangement joins TRBV7-9 to TRBJ1-2, with TRBD1 matching over 8 bases. CDR3 size: 15 residues. Germline V lookup: CDR1 SEHNR, CDR2 FQNEAQ (reference sequence). V was pared by 5 bases and J by 2 bases, with 7 bases of the junction left unmatched. For the CDR3, the DNA is TGTGCCAGCAGCCCCTTCGGACAGGGCAACTATGGCTACACCTTC. This sequence encodes CASSPFGQGNYGYTF.

The chain links TRBV5-1 to TRBJ2-7; 8 nucleotides align to TRBD1. J lost 2 bases, V lost 2 bases, and 3 bases had no gene match. The CDR3 length is 14 residues. Germline V gene lookup returns CDR1 SGHRS and CDR2 YFSETQ. DNA for the CDR3: TGCGCCAGCAGCTTTCCGGGACAGGCCTACGAGCAGTACTTC. Amino acid sequence: CASSFPGQAYEQYF.

V is TRBV7-8 and J is TRBJ2-7; 8 bases agree with TRBD1. The CDR3 length is 17 residues. CDR1 and CDR2 from the germline V gene are SGHVS and FQNEAQ. Germline trimming cut 2 bases from V and 3 bases from J; bases unmatched to any gene: 12. The CDR3 protein is CASSLSDRGNLGYEQYF. The CDR3 bases are TGTGCCAGCAGCTTAAGCGACAGGGGAAACCTGGGCTACGAGCAGTACTTC.

The chain uses TRBV7-2 and TRBJ2-7, with D tentatively TRBD1 (6 bases). CDR3 length: 13 residues. Germline CDR1 reads SGHTA; CDR2 reads FQGNSA. The V and J ends lost 5 bases and 4 bases respectively, with 12 bases between them. This CDR3 is CASSQVGAYEQYF. In DNA form, the CDR3 reads TGTGCCAGCAGCCAGGTGGGGGCTTACGAGCAGTACTTC.

The chain couples TRBV11-2 to TRBJ2-5; no clear D. CDR3 length equals 11 residues. CDR1 is SGHAT and CDR2 is FQNNGV in the germline V gene. V gave up 5 bases and J gave up 5 bases, with 6 bases separating them. CDR3 loop: CASSPKETQYF. The DNA for the CDR3 is TGTGCCAGCAGCCCCAAGGAGACCCAGTACTTC.

This chain uses TRBV19 with TRBJ2-3; 9 positions match TRBD2. Losses at the gene ends were 5 bases for V and 3 bases for J; bases not matched to a gene: 6. Germline V gene lookup returns CDR1 LNHDA and CDR2 SQIVND (reference sequence). The CDR3 loop spans 15 amino acids. The chain's CDR3 is CASSPLAGVTDTQYF. The CDR3 DNA sequence: TGTGCCAGTAGTCCCTTAGCGGGAGTTACAGATACGCAGTATTTT.

Regarding this clone: In the same sample, other DNA sequences code for this CDR3. This chain connects TRBV27 to TRBJ1-5; no firm D call. The CDR3 contains 13 residues. Trimming took off 8 bases at V and 0 bases at J, with 8 bases between the two ends. Germline CDR1 MNHEY, CDR2 SMNVEV (reference sequence). CDR3 DNA sequence: TGTGCCAGCGGTCCCTATAGCAATCAGCCCCAGCATTTT. It is translated as CASGPYSNQPQHF.

The gene calls are TRBV2 and TRBJ2-5; 9 nucleotides align to TRBD1. The CDR3 covers 14 residues. The germline V gene encodes CDR1 SNHLY and CDR2 FYNNEI. Trimming took 2 bases from V and 6 from J; bases not matched to a gene: 4. CDR3 sequence (DNA): TGTGCCAGCAGTGAACCGGGACAGGGAAAGACCCAGTACTTC. Translating it yields CASSEPGQGKTQYF. Complete variable domain (other parts from reference TRBV2 and TRBJ2-5): EPEVTQTPSHQVTQMGQEVILRCVPISNHLYFYWYRQILGQKVEFLVSFYNNEISEKSEIFDDQFSVERPDGSNFTLKIRSTKLEDSAMYFCASSEPGQGKTQYFGPGTRLLVL.

V usage is TRBV2 and J usage is TRBJ1-6; tentative D call: TRBD1 (5 bases). Germline CDR1 and CDR2: SNHLY and FYNNEI. V was shortened by 4 bases and J by 4 bases, with 11 bases between the two germline ends. There are 15 residues in the CDR3. The CDR3: CASSGVTAYNSPLHF. The CDR3 bases are TGTGCCAGCAGTGGCGTGACAGCATATAATTCACCCCTCCACTTT.

The V and J genes are TRBV28 and TRBJ2-2; D unresolved. V lost 3 bases, J lost 1 base, and 9 bases lay in between. The CDR3 is made up of 15 amino acids. Looked up from germline, CDR1 is MDHEN and CDR2 is SYDVKM. CDR3: CASSFTPGNTGELFF. CDR3 nucleotide sequence: TGTGCCAGCAGTTTCACCCCCGGGAACACCGGGGAGCTGTTTTTT.

This chain links TRBV27 with TRBJ1-2, with D possibly matching TRBD1 (5 bases). The CDR3 has 13 residues. The ends were cut back, 6 bases at V and 4 bases at J, with 12 bases in the middle. Germline lookup yields CDR1 MNHEY and CDR2 SMNVEV (reference sequence). This CDR3 reads CASRGLQAYGYTF. CDR3 coding DNA: TGTGCCAGCAGGGGTCTACAGGCCTATGGCTACACCTTC.

The chain recombines TRBV27 with TRBJ1-1; D is perhaps TRBD1 (5 bases). V lost 9 bases, J lost 3 bases, and 14 bases lay in between. Germline assignment: CDR1 MNHEY and CDR2 SMNVEV (reference sequence). The CDR3 consists of 13 residues. Here the CDR3 DNA reads TGTGCCAGTCAGGAGATAGGGGACACTGAAGCTTTCTTT. Encoded protein: CASQEIGDTEAFF.

This chain joins TRBV19 and TRBJ2-1; 9 bases fit TRBD2. V lost 7 bases to trimming and J lost 7 bases; unmatched junction nucleotides: 8. This CDR3 is 14 amino acids long. Germline CDR1 reads LNHDA; CDR2 reads SQIVND (reference sequence). The CDR3 DNA reads TGTGCCAGTAAAAGCGCGGGAGGGCCGAATGAGCAGTTCTTC. Its protein is CASKSAGGPNEQFF.

V is TRBV11-1 and J is TRBJ2-1; 7 bases line up with TRBD1. CDR1 is SGHAT, CDR2 FQDESV, per germline (reference sequence). This CDR3 contains 15 residues. The V and J ends lost 1 base and 7 bases, in that order; junction bases with no gene match: 7. In DNA, the CDR3 is TGTGCCAGCAGCTTAGTTCTGACAGGGTGGAATGAGCAGTTCTTC. As protein: CASSLVLTGWNEQFF.

This sequence joins TRBV7-2 and TRBJ2-5; TRBD1 matches 7 bases. Germline CDR1 is SGHTA and CDR2 is FQGNSA. CDR3 length: 15 residues. Losses at the gene ends were 1 base for V and 9 bases for J; bases not matched to a gene: 11. CDR3 loop: CASSLGVTGPFSQYF. CDR3 in DNA: TGTGCCAGCAGCTTAGGGGTGACAGGGCCCTTTTCCCAGTACTTC.

The chain joins TRBV19 to TRBJ2-7, with 9 bases that match TRBD1. V shed 5 bases and J 6 bases; nucleotides not matched to a gene: 5. Germline CDR1 LNHDA, CDR2 SQIVND (reference sequence). This CDR3 has 13 residues. The CDR3 DNA reads as TGTGCCAGTAGTGCCGGGACAGGGATCGAGCAGTACTTC. Translation: CASSAGTGIEQYF.

The chain uses TRBV7-2 and TRBJ1-1; a weak D match, TRBD1 (5 bases). The V and J ends lost 4 bases and 2 bases respectively, with 11 bases between them. CDR3 length: 14 amino acids. Germline assignment: CDR1 SGHTA and CDR2 FQGNSA. The CDR3, as DNA: TGTGCCAGCAGCTCCCGGACAAACAACACTGAAGCTTTCTTT. Protein product: CASSSRTNNTEAFF. The entire variable domain, with the rest obtained from reference TRBV7-2 and TRBJ1-1, is as follows: GAGVSQSPSNKVTEKGKDVELRCDPISGHTALYWYRQSLGQGLEFLIYFQGNSAPDKSGLPSDRFSAERTGGSVSTLTIQRTQQEDSAVYLCASSSRTNNTEAFFGQGTRLTVV.

This sequence joins TRBV28 and TRBJ1-5; maybe TRBD1 (5 bases). Germline V CDR1 and CDR2: MDHEN, SYDVKM. V was pared by 2 bases and J by 2 bases, with 10 bases between. The CDR3 contains 15 residues. The CDR3 reads CASSLRGERNQPQHF. The CDR3 nucleotides are TGTGCCAGCAGTTTAAGAGGGGAACGCAATCAGCCCCAGCATTTT.

The chain is built from TRBV27 and TRBJ1-2; perhaps TRBD1 as D (6 bases). V gave up 5 bases and J gave up 7 bases, with 14 bases separating them. CDR1 and CDR2 (germline): MNHEY, SMNVEV (reference sequence). This CDR3 comprises 13 residues. The chain's CDR3 is CASSLVTGSGYTF. The CDR3 bases are TGTGCCAGCAGTCTTGTCACAGGGAGTGGCTACACCTTC.

The chain combines TRBV9 with TRBJ1-2; D remains ambiguous. Per the germline V gene, CDR1 is SGDLS and CDR2 is YYNGEE. The CDR3 is 19 amino acids. Trimming removed 0 bases at V and 4 bases at J, with 25 bases between. CDR3 amino acids: CASSVAPIRAAGTPYGYTF. The CDR3 DNA reads as TGTGCCAGCAGCGTAGCCCCCATTCGGGCGGCAGGCACTCCCTATGGCTACACCTTC.